Each of the 17 T cell receptor beta chains below was sequenced from the same sample in a study of blood T cells in healthy people across ages. For the second PCR, which ran for roughly 6 to 12 cycles, a sample-barcoded 5' primer and a J-beta primer mix were used. A single record per CDR3 protein comes from TCRdb applying MiXCR to the 5' RACE reads. This table holds over 1,200,000 distinct CDR3 sequences, around 55% found once. Source material: blood. All receptors derive from a man aged 18 to 30 in good health.

As for this clonotype: Relative to the germline gene, one junction end is altered; a read error may explain this. The V and J genes are TRBV4-1 and TRBJ2-7; D remains unclear. Germline V gives CDR1 MGHRA, CDR2 YSYEKL. This CDR3 is built from 15 residues. The CDR3 nucleotides are TGCGTCAGCAGCCAAGATGGGCAGACCTACTACGAGCAGTACTTC. Residues: CVSSQDGQTYYEQYF.

The chain joins TRBV20-1 to TRBJ2-3; TRBD2 matches 7 bases. V lost 3 bases, J lost 6 bases, and 6 bases stayed unmatched. The length of the CDR3 is 13 residues. CDR1 is DFQATT, CDR2 SNEGSKA, per germline (reference sequence). As DNA, the CDR3 is TGCAGTGCTAGGCCGGGGGGTAGGGATACGCAGTATTTT. This sequence encodes CSARPGGRDTQYF.

The chain couples TRBV6-5 to TRBJ2-1; D gene uncertain. The germline V and J ends were trimmed by 3 bases and 14 bases, with 11 bases remaining between them. CDR3 length: 11 amino acids. Germline V CDR1 and CDR2: MNHEY, SVGAGI. The CDR3 DNA sequence: TGTGCCAGCAGTTATGGCCCCGCGGAGTTCTTC. The encoded protein is CASSYGPAEFF.

The rearrangement links TRBV20-1 to TRBJ2-5, with D perhaps given as TRBD1 or TRBD2 (5 bases each). The CDR3 loop spans 16 amino acids. Trimming removed 0 bases from V and 1 base from J, with 15 bases in between. The germline V gene has CDR1 DFQATT and CDR2 SNEGSKA (reference sequence). The CDR3 bases are TGCAGTGCTAGAGATAGGGGCCGGGGCCTCCAAGAGACCCAGTACTTC. This translates into CSARDRGRGLQETQYF.

This clonotype was recorded a few times. This chain connects TRBV6-5 to TRBJ1-1; 7 nucleotides align to TRBD1. The CDR3 runs 15 residues. CDR1 and CDR2 from the germline V gene are MNHEY and SVGAGI. The J segment lost 5 bases and the V segment lost 6 bases, leaving 12 bases of the junction unmatched. CDR3 DNA: TGTGCCAGCAGGCCATCCCAACAGGGGTGGACTGAAGCTTTCTTT. Translation gives CASRPSQQGWTEAFF.

J is TRBJ2-7 and V is TRBV29-1, with 9 bases that match TRBD1. This CDR3 is 12 amino acids long. Germline CDR1 reads SQVTM; CDR2 reads ANQGSEA. V lost 7 bases to trimming and J lost 7 bases; unmatched junction nucleotides: 8. The DNA for the CDR3 is TGCAGCGCGGGACAGGGAGTGGTTGAGCAGTACTTC. It specifies CSAGQGVVEQYF.

This chain uses TRBV20-1 with TRBJ2-3; the match to TRBD2 covers 10 bases. The CDR3 sequence is 18 residues long. Losses at the gene ends were 0 bases for V and 4 bases for J; bases not matched to a gene: 13. The germline V gene encodes CDR1 DFQATT and CDR2 SNEGSKA (reference sequence). In nucleotides, the CDR3 is TGCAGTGCTAGAGATATGCTAGCGGGGGCCCCGCTCCCAGATACGCAGTATTTT. It specifies CSARDMLAGAPLPDTQYF.

The chain combines TRBV3-1 with TRBJ2-7, with D possibly being TRBD2 (6 bases). The J call is in doubt because the DNA end fits TRBJ2-4 better. This CDR3 spans 15 amino acids. The germline CDR1 and CDR2 sequences are LGHDT and YNNKEL (reference sequence). Here the CDR3 DNA reads TGTGCCAGCAGACTGAGTGGGGGGATTCTAAACATTCAGTACTTC. Translated, it gives CASRLSGGILNIQYF.

The V call is TRBV27, the J call TRBJ2-7, with D perhaps being TRBD1 or TRBD2 (5 bases each). There are 15 residues in the CDR3. Germline CDR1 reads MNHEY; CDR2 reads SMNVEV (reference sequence). V was shortened by 5 bases and J by 1 base, with 15 bases between the two germline ends. The CDR3 nucleotides read TGTGCCAGCAGTAGAGCCGGGACGGAGTCCTACGAGCAGTACTTC. It is translated as CASSRAGTESYEQYF.

The chain joins TRBV6-5 to TRBJ1-3; possibly TRBD1 for D (5 bases). Trimming removed 4 bases at V and 8 bases at J, with 12 bases between. There are 13 residues in the CDR3. CDR1 and CDR2 (germline): MNHEY, SVGAGI. This CDR3 is CASSLGRAHTIYF. DNA for the CDR3: TGTGCCAGCAGTTTGGGGCGGGCCCACACCATATATTTT.

The chain uses TRBV14 and TRBJ2-5; 9 bases are a match to TRBD2. This CDR3 spans 17 amino acids. Germline CDR1 reads SGHDN; CDR2 reads FVKESK. Germline trimming cut 1 base from V and 6 bases from J; bases unmatched to any gene: 12. CDR3 sequence reads: CASSQVGAGGPLKTQYF. The CDR3 region has the DNA TGTGCCAGCAGCCAAGTCGGGGCGGGGGGGCCGCTGAAGACCCAGTACTTC.

V gene TRBV2 combines with J gene TRBJ2-5, with TRBD2 as a possible D gene (6 bases). With the DNA end fitting TRBJ2-7 better, the J assignment may be wrong. The CDR3 sequence is 12 residues long. Per the germline V gene, CDR1 is SNHLY and CDR2 is FYNNEI. CDR3 residues: CASTLPGDEQYF. The CDR3 coding sequence is TGTGCCAGCACCTTGCCGGGAGACGAGCAGTACTTC.

This clonotype was seen once. V is TRBV20-1 and J is TRBJ2-7; 7 nucleotides agree with TRBD2. The CDR3 length is 15 residues. The trim removed 6 bases at V and 5 bases at J, leaving 16 bases unmatched. Germline loops: CDR1 DFQATT, CDR2 SNEGSKA (reference sequence). The CDR3 DNA reads as TGCAGTGCGGAACCGGGGCTAGCGGCTCTAGACGAGCAGTACTTC. Its protein product is CSAEPGLAALDEQYF.

V and J are TRBV28 and TRBJ1-2; weak D call: TRBD1 (6 bases). The CDR3 has 14 residues. The V and J ends lost 8 bases and 4 bases respectively, with 17 bases between them. Germline V gives CDR1 MDHEN, CDR2 SYDVKM. CDR3 nucleotide sequence: TGTGCCAGCTCCCCGCCCCGGGACACCTATGGCTACACCTTC. Translation gives CASSPPRDTYGYTF.

This clonotype showed up just once. The junction departs from germline at one end; a sequencing error may be responsible. The chain combines TRBV5-1 with TRBJ2-3, with TRBD1 as a possible D gene (5 bases). Germline CDR1 reads SGHRS; CDR2 reads YFSETQ. This CDR3 region has 16 residues. The chain's CDR3 is CASSLGGRGGTDTQYF. For the CDR3, the DNA is TGCGCCAGCAGCTTGGGCGGAAGGGGTGGCACGGATACGCAGTATTTT.

The chain has TRBV24-1 and TRBJ1-5; D remains unclear. The CDR3 runs 16 residues. Deletions cut 11 bases from V and 1 base from J, with 20 bases between. CDR1 is KGHDR, CDR2 SFDVKD, per germline. CDR3 bases: TGTGCCAGAGACTCAGCTGGGGTTCGAAGCAATCAGCCCCAGCATTTT. Protein sequence: CARDSAGVRSNQPQHF.

This clonotype was seen a handful of times. The rearrangement links TRBV12-3 or TRBV12-4 to TRBJ2-3; D is unclear. Trimming took 1 base from V and 2 from J, leaving 13 bases between them. The CDR3 is 16 amino acids. CDR3: CASSLVDRSYTDTQYF. The CDR3 bases are TGTGCCAGCAGTTTAGTAGATAGAAGCTACACAGATACGCAGTATTTT.